This T cell receptor (beta chain) was captured by sequencing in a study of tissue T cells after allogeneic stem cell transplantation. Repertoires were generated with immunoSEQ multiplex PCR, while TCRdb's copy carries only in-frame clones and drops some. The sample gives about 7,800 clones, 46% of which show up once; 7.5% to 9.5% is in the top ten. Time point meaning: mouse harvest day 7 after allogeneic transplant. Tail vein injection delivered 10^7 T-cell-depleted bone marrow cells and 10^6 splenic CD5+ T cells. Germline values: CDR1 SNHLY, CDR2 FYNGKV (reference sequence). The CDR3 loop spans 14 amino acids. The J segment lost 6 bases and the V segment lost 3 bases, leaving 3 bases of the junction unmatched. On this clone: Here the gene names and germline are mouse. The CDR3 end is not reached by the read, which stops 1 residue before it; the germline J gene fills it in.

V is TRBV3 and J is TRBJ2-5; TRBD2 aligns across 10 bases. The clonotype originates from a female BALB/c mouse given C57BL/6 T cells with graft-versus-host disease after an allogeneic hematopoietic cell transplant. The sequenced sample consisted of gut tissue. The sequenced CDR3 bases are TGTGCCAGCAGCTTCTGGGGGGGCGGGGACACCCAGTAC. It codes for CASSFWGGGDTQY. The whole CDR3 protein reads CASSFWGGGDTQYF.